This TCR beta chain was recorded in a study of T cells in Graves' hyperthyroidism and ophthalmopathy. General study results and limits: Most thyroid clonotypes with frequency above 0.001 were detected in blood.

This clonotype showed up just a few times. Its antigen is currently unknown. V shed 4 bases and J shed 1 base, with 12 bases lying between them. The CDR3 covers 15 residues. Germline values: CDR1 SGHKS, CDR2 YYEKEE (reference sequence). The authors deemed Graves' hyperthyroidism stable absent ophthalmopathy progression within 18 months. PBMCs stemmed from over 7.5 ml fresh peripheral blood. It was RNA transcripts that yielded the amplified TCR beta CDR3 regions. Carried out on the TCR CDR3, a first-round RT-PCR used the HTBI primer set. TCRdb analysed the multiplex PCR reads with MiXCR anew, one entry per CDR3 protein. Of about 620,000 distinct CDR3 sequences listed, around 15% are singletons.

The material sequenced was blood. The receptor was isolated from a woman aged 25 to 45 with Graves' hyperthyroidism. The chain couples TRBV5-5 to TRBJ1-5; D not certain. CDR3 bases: TGTGCCAGCAGCCCTGTTTCGGGCAGCAATCAGCCCCAGCATTTT. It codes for CASSPVSGSNQPQHF.